These 4 T cell receptor beta chains share one sample of origin, sequenced in a study of blood T cells in healthy people across ages. The use of a sample-barcoded 5' primer and a J-beta primer mix characterized a second PCR of roughly 7 to 12 cycles. TCRdb re-derived calls from the 5' RACE reads in MiXCR, one entry per CDR3 protein. The sample gives over 550,000 distinct CDR3 sequences, less than 35% of which show up once; around 16% is in the top ten. The specimen was blood. The receptors come from a woman aged 80 or over in good health.

This clonotype occurred a few times. One end of the junction varies from germline; a read error may be responsible. The chain carries TRBV7-2 and TRBJ2-7, with TRBD2 matching 12 bases. CDR1 is SGHTA, CDR2 FQGNSA, per germline. CDR3 length: 15 amino acids. Here the CDR3 DNA reads TGTGCCAGCAGCCTAGCGGGGGGGCGGTTCAGTGAGCAGTACTTC. It codes for CASSLAGGRFSEQYF. Based on the CDR3 plus reference TRBV7-2 and TRBJ2-7, the full variable domain is GAGVSQSPSNKVTEKGKDVELRCDPISGHTALYWYRQSLGQGLEFLIYFQGNSAPDKSGLPSDRFSAERTGGSVSTLTIQRTQQEDSAVYLCASSLAGGRFSEQYFGPGTRLTVT.

This clonotype was seen repeatedly, ten times or more. The rearrangement joins TRBV6-5 to TRBJ2-3, with a possible D match to TRBD2 (5 bases). In germline, CDR1 is MNHEY, CDR2 SVGAGI. The CDR3 has 13 residues. Trimming removed 8 bases from V and 3 bases from J, with 12 bases in between. This CDR3 reads CASGPSGTDTQYF. The CDR3 DNA reads TGTGCCAGCGGCCCCTCGGGGACAGATACGCAGTATTTT.

The chain carries TRBV7-2 and TRBJ2-1, with D maybe TRBD1 (5 bases). CDR3 length: 14 residues. Germline V gene data show CDR1 as SGHTA and CDR2 as FQGNSA. V was trimmed by 1 base and J by 2 bases, leaving 6 bases between them. In nucleotides, the CDR3 is TGTGCCAGCAGCTTAGGGACAACCTACAATGAGCAGTTCTTC. This gives the protein CASSLGTTYNEQFF.

Turning to this clonotype: A much larger clone differs from this one at a single base, so this may be a read error. This chain uses TRBV6-1 with TRBJ2-7; D perhaps matches TRBD1 (5 bases). Germline values: CDR1 MNHNS, CDR2 SASEGT. The CDR3 is 13 amino acids. Trimming shortened V by 5 bases and J by 5 bases, and 13 bases separated the two germline ends. The CDR3 region is CASSHTGTHEQYF. In DNA, the CDR3 is TGTGCCAGCAGTCATACAGGTACCCACGAGCAGTACTTC.